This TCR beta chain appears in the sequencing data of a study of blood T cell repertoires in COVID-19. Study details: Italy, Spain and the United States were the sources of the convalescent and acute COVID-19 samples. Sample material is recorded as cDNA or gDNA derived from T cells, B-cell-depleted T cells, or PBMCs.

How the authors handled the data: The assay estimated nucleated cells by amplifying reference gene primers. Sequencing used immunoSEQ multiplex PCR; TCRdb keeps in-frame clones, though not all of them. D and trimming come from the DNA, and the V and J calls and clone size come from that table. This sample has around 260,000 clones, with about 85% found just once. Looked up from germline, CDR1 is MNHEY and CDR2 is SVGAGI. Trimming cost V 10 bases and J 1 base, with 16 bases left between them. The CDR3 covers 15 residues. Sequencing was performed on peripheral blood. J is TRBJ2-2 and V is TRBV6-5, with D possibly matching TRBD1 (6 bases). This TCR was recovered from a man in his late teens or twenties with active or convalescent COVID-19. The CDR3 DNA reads TGTGCCACCTTACAGGGATCGGGGAACACCGGGGAGCTGTTTTTT. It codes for CATLQGSGNTGELFF.